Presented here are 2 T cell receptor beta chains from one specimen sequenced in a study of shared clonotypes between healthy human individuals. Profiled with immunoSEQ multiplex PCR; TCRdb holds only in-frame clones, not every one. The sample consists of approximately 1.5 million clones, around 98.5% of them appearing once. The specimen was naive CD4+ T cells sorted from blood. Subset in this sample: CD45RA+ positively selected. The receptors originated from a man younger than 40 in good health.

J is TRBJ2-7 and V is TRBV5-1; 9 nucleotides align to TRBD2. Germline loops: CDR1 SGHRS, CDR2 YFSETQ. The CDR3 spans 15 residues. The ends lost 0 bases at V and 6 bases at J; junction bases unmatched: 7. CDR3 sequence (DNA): TGCGCCAGCAGCTTGGGACTAGCGGAAGGGGGCGAGCAGTACTTC. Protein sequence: CASSLGLAEGGEQYF.

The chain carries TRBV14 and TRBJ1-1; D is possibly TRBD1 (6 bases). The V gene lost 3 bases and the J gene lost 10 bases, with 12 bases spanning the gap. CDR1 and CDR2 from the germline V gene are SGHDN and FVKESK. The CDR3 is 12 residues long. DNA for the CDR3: TGTGCCAGCAGCCAGAGGGGGATCGCAGCTTTCTTT. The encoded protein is CASSQRGIAAFF.